The 30 T cell receptor beta chains reported below all come from one sample, sequenced in a study of spatial heterogeneity in lung cancer. Time point of the sample: sample taken at primary tumor resection. A single record per CDR3 protein comes from TCRdb applying MiXCR to the 5' RACE reads. The table lists about 42,000 distinct CDR3 sequences, around 6.8% of them singletons. The starting material was PBMCs, obtained at surgery. The receptor set was obtained from a female donor with early-stage non-small cell lung cancer.

This clonotype was recorded many times. V gene TRBV4-1 combines with J gene TRBJ2-7; D unclear. The CDR3 has 13 residues. Germline CDR1 MGHRA, CDR2 YSYEKL. V dropped 3 bases and J dropped 0 bases, with 6 bases sitting between them. CDR3 residues: CASSHWASYEQYF. CDR3 DNA: TGCGCCAGCAGCCATTGGGCCTCCTACGAGCAGTACTTC.

This clonotype was picked up a small number of times. The genes are TRBV12-3 or TRBV12-4 and TRBJ2-7; D not certain. This CDR3 has 13 residues. V lost 8 bases and J 5 bases, leaving 16 bases between the germline ends. Here the CDR3 DNA reads TGTGCCAGCTCGCAATTAACGCCCCACGAGCAGTACTTC. Amino acid sequence: CASSQLTPHEQYF.

This chain links TRBV2 with TRBJ2-2; D not certain. Trimming pared 6 bases from V and 10 bases from J, leaving 15 bases between. The CDR3 loop spans 13 amino acids. The germline V gene encodes CDR1 SNHLY and CDR2 FYNNEI. CDR3 DNA: TGTGCCAGCAGCTACGTTGATGCCGTGGAGCTGTTTTTT. Translation: CASSYVDAVELFF.

This chain joins TRBV5-1 and TRBJ2-7; perhaps TRBD1 as D (8 bases). Germline V CDR1 and CDR2: SGHRS, YFSETQ. V lost 0 bases, J lost 4 bases, and 14 bases lay in between. The CDR3 runs 15 residues. In DNA form, the CDR3 reads TGCGCCAGCAGCTTGGGGACAGGGAGGGATTACGAGCAGTACTTC. It encodes CASSLGTGRDYEQYF.

Ten or more counts support this clonotype. The genes are TRBV29-1 and TRBJ2-1, with D possibly TRBD2 on 7 matching bases. The V and J ends lost 4 bases and 2 bases respectively, with 15 bases between them. The CDR3 covers 15 residues. Germline CDR1 and CDR2: SQVTM and ANQGSEA. CDR3 coding DNA: TGCAGCGTTGCAGTGAGGGGGGGCCCCTACAATGAGCAGTTCTTC. This encodes CSVAVRGGPYNEQFF.

This chain links TRBV7-2 with TRBJ1-6; D is perhaps TRBD1 (5 bases). Trimming cost V 1 base and J 9 bases, with 13 bases left between them. The CDR3 covers 15 residues. The germline V gene has CDR1 SGHTA and CDR2 FQGNSA. As DNA, the CDR3 is TGTGCCAGCAGCTTAGAGGCAGGGAGGACTTCACCCCTCCACTTT. This sequence encodes CASSLEAGRTSPLHF.

The genes are TRBV28 and TRBJ1-2; no definite D call. V lost 5 bases and J lost 1, with 14 bases in between. This CDR3 is 15 amino acids long. In germline, CDR1 is MDHEN, CDR2 SYDVKM. CDR3 amino acids: CASSPQTLRNYGYTF. The CDR3 region has the DNA TGTGCCAGCAGTCCCCAGACACTACGTAACTATGGCTACACCTTC.

This clonotype was counted many times. V is TRBV5-1 and J is TRBJ2-1; D is ambiguous. The CDR3 extends over 14 amino acids. Trimming stripped 1 base from V and 6 bases from J, with 11 bases between. Germline V gene data show CDR1 as SGHRS and CDR2 as YFSETQ. CDR3 sequence (DNA): TGCGCCAGCAGCTTGAGGTTTACTCCCAATGAGCAGTTCTTC. It codes for CASSLRFTPNEQFF.

The table lists this clonotype with a few counts. The chain joins TRBV20-1 to TRBJ2-3; 8 nucleotides align to TRBD2. Germline values: CDR1 DFQATT, CDR2 SNEGSKA (reference sequence). The V and J ends lost 7 bases and 4 bases, in that order; junction bases with no gene match: 13. The CDR3 sequence is 15 residues long. The DNA for the CDR3 is TGCAGTGTTTTATCTCCGGGAGCGGGGGCAGATACGCAGTATTTT. Protein product: CSVLSPGAGADTQYF.

This clonotype occurred a few times. The chain employs TRBV7-4 and TRBJ2-3; possible D gene TRBD1, 6 bases. CDR1 and CDR2 from the germline V gene are SGHVT and SQSDAQ. Trimming took 6 bases from V and 2 from J, leaving 15 bases between them. The CDR3 totals 15 residues. CDR3: CASRYRGQTTDTQYF. DNA for the CDR3: TGTGCCAGCAGATATAGAGGACAGACCACAGATACGCAGTATTTT. Full variable domain (missing parts from reference TRBV7-4 and TRBJ2-3): GAGVSQSPRYKVAKRGRDVALRCDSISGHVTLYWYRQTLGQGSEVLTYSQSDAQRDKSGRPSGRFSAERPERSVSTLKIQRTEQGDSAVYLCASRYRGQTTDTQYFGPGTRLTVL.

This clonotype was counted ten times or more. This chain uses TRBV6-2 or TRBV6-3 with TRBJ1-1, with D tentatively TRBD1 (6 bases). V lost 6 bases and J lost 1, with 12 bases in between. The CDR3 loop spans 14 amino acids. Germline-derived CDR1 and CDR2 are MNHEY and SVGEGT. This chain's CDR3 is CASSFLQGNTEAFF. CDR3 DNA: TGTGCCAGCAGCTTCTTACAGGGGAACACTGAAGCTTTCTTT.

This chain connects TRBV20-1 to TRBJ2-6; D may be TRBD2 (7 bases). Germline CDR1 and CDR2: DFQATT and SNEGSKA (reference sequence). This CDR3 is built from 15 residues. The ends were cut back, 3 bases at V and 2 bases at J, with 11 bases in the middle. In DNA form, the CDR3 reads TGCAGTGCTAGCAGGGGAGGGGCTGGGGCCAACGTCCTGACTTTC. It yields the protein CSASRGGAGANVLTF.

This clonotype has more than one count but fewer than ten. The chain has TRBV25-1 and TRBJ2-4, with a tentative D call TRBD2 (7 bases). The CDR3 runs to 17 residues. Germline values: CDR1 MGHDK, CDR2 SYGVNS. V gave up 0 bases and J gave up 0 bases, with 12 bases separating them. DNA of the CDR3: TGTGCCAGCAGTGAATATGGCGGGGGCGAAGCCAAAAACATTCAGTACTTC. Translated, it gives CASSEYGGGEAKNIQYF.

This clonotype was recorded many times. This rearrangement joins TRBV19 to TRBJ1-2, with 9 nucleotides matching TRBD1. The CDR3 runs to 15 residues. The V gene end was trimmed by 4 bases and the J gene end by 3 bases; junction bases not matched to a gene: 6. Germline V lookup: CDR1 LNHDA, CDR2 SQIVND (reference sequence). CDR3 nucleotides: TGTGCCAGTAGTAAGTGGGACAGGGAAGACTATGGCTACACCTTC. Its translation is CASSKWDREDYGYTF.

The chain is built from TRBV5-1 and TRBJ1-3; no reliable D call. From germline, CDR1 is SGHRS and CDR2 YFSETQ. The CDR3 covers 14 residues. The germline V and J ends were trimmed by 1 base and 4 bases, with 9 bases remaining between them. The CDR3 is CASSLIPDGNTIYF. In DNA form, the CDR3 reads TGCGCCAGCAGCTTGATTCCGGACGGAAACACCATATATTTT.

This clonotype was counted many times. The chain has TRBV7-9 and TRBJ1-2; D call uncertain. V was pared by 5 bases and J by 3 bases, with 10 bases between. There are 13 residues in the CDR3. Germline V gene sequence: CDR1 SEHNR, CDR2 FQNEAQ (reference sequence). DNA of the CDR3: TGTGCCAGCAGCCGGGGTGGTGACTATGGCTACACCTTC. This encodes CASSRGGDYGYTF. Looking up the rest from reference TRBV7-9 and TRBJ1-2 gives the full variable domain: DTGVSQNPRHKITKRGQNVTFRCDPISEHNRLYWYRQTLGQGPEFLTYFQNEAQLEKSRLLSDRFSAERPKGSFSTLEIQRTEQGDSAMYLCASSRGGDYGYTFGSGTRLTVV.

This clonotype was counted at least ten times. The gene calls are TRBV7-9 and TRBJ2-1; the match to TRBD2 covers 7 bases. V was pared by 4 bases and J by 3 bases, with 6 bases of the junction left unmatched. The CDR3 sequence is 15 residues long. From germline, CDR1 is SEHNR and CDR2 FQNEAQ (reference sequence). The CDR3 region has the DNA TGTGCCAGCAGCTCCCCGGGGGGTATCTACAATGAGCAGTTCTTC. It is translated as CASSSPGGIYNEQFF. The full variable domain, completed using reference TRBV7-9 and TRBJ2-1, is DTGVSQNPRHKITKRGQNVTFRCDPISEHNRLYWYRQTLGQGPEFLTYFQNEAQLEKSRLLSDRFSAERPKGSFSTLEIQRTEQGDSAMYLCASSSPGGIYNEQFFGPGTRLTVL.

In this sample, this clonotype turned up many times. The chain employs TRBV6-5 and TRBJ1-3; 8 bases agree with TRBD1. The CDR3 consists of 15 residues. V was clipped by 6 bases and J by 0 bases; unmatched bases: 4. Per the germline V gene, CDR1 is MNHEY and CDR2 is SVGAGI. Here the CDR3 reads CASRWDRSSGNTIYF. CDR3 DNA sequence: TGTGCCAGCAGGTGGGACAGGAGCTCTGGAAACACCATATATTTT.

This clonotype was seen more than once but under ten times. The V call is TRBV20-1, the J call TRBJ1-5; a possible D gene is TRBD1 (5 bases). The CDR3 has 17 residues. CDR1 is DFQATT, CDR2 SNEGSKA, per germline (reference sequence). V was pared by 0 bases and J by 0 bases, with 15 bases between. The CDR3 here is CSARDARVGSSNQPQHF. CDR3 DNA sequence: TGCAGTGCTAGAGACGCCAGGGTGGGCAGTAGCAATCAGCCCCAGCATTTT.

This clonotype showed up just a few times. The chain joins TRBV5-1 to TRBJ2-7, with 13 bases that match TRBD2. Germline V lookup: CDR1 SGHRS, CDR2 YFSETQ. After removal of 5 bases from V and 7 bases from J, the junction contained 9 bases not matched to a gene. This CDR3 comprises 15 residues. CDR3 sequence (DNA): TGCGCCAGCAGTACGCCGGGACTAGCGGGGAAGGAGCAGTACTTC. This gives the protein CASSTPGLAGKEQYF.

The V and J genes are TRBV12-3 or TRBV12-4 and TRBJ1-1, with unresolved D. This CDR3 is built from 12 residues. Trimming removed 3 bases at V and 5 bases at J, with 7 bases between. This CDR3 is CASSFQGTEAFF. Written as DNA, the CDR3 is TGTGCCAGCAGTTTCCAAGGGACTGAAGCTTTCTTT.

The table lists this clonotype with many counts. The chain uses TRBV25-1 and TRBJ2-2; D is uncertain. With 7 bases removed from V and 0 bases from J, the gap between germline ends came to 15 bases. The germline CDR1 and CDR2 sequences are MGHDK and SYGVNS. The CDR3 runs 16 residues. CDR3: CASTEAVLANTGELFF. The CDR3 DNA follows: TGTGCCAGCACCGAAGCAGTCCTCGCGAACACCGGGGAGCTGTTTTTT.

This chain joins TRBV4-3 and TRBJ1-2; no firm D call. Germline loops: CDR1 LGHNA, CDR2 YSLEER. The V and J ends lost 0 bases and 4 bases respectively, with 9 bases between them. The length of the CDR3 is 14 residues. CDR3 residues: CASSQDPRSYGYTF. CDR3 bases: TGCGCCAGCAGCCAAGACCCTAGATCCTATGGCTACACCTTC.

In this sample, this clonotype turned up many times. The genes are TRBV7-9 and TRBJ1-6; D is uncertain. V shed 3 bases and J shed 10 bases, with 7 bases lying between them. In germline, CDR1 is SEHNR, CDR2 FQNEAQ (reference sequence). This CDR3 has 12 amino acids. CDR3 DNA sequence: TGTGCCAGCAGCTTCCTACAATCACCCCTCCACTTT. As protein: CASSFLQSPLHF.

This clonotype was observed at least ten times. The chain joins TRBV6-5 to TRBJ2-7; a weak D match, TRBD2 (5 bases). The ends were cut back, 0 bases at V and 1 base at J, with 13 bases in the middle. The CDR3 length is 16 residues. The germline gives CDR1 MNHEY, CDR2 SVGAGI. Here the CDR3 DNA reads TGTGCCAGCAGTTACTCGATCCTGGGAGCTTCCTACGAGCAGTACTTC. Residues: CASSYSILGASYEQYF.

In this sample, this clonotype turned up many times. J is TRBJ2-5 and V is TRBV4-1; perhaps TRBD1 as D (6 bases). Germline assignment: CDR1 MGHRA and CDR2 YSYEKL. V was trimmed by 2 bases and J by 6 bases, leaving 16 bases between them. The CDR3 length is 15 residues. This CDR3 reads CASSQSFPGQQTQYF. CDR3 DNA: TGCGCCAGCAGCCAATCCTTCCCGGGACAACAGACCCAGTACTTC.

This clonotype has more than one count but fewer than ten. V usage is TRBV14 and J usage is TRBJ2-1; 10 bases map to TRBD2. This CDR3 has 15 residues. V lost 3 bases to trimming and J lost 1 base; unmatched junction nucleotides: 0. Germline-derived CDR1 and CDR2 are SGHDN and FVKESK. The DNA of the CDR3 is TGTGCCAGCAGCCAGGGACTAGCGTCCTACAATGAGCAGTTCTTC. Translating it yields CASSQGLASYNEQFF.

Many counts were recorded for this clonotype. J is TRBJ1-1 and V is TRBV7-9, with 7 nucleotides matching TRBD1. This CDR3 comprises 17 residues. The germline gives CDR1 SEHNR, CDR2 FQNEAQ (reference sequence). The V and J ends lost 11 bases and 4 bases, in that order; junction bases with no gene match: 22. The CDR3 DNA is TGTGCCCTCACAGCCCCTAAGATGTACAGGGGTGTCACTGAAGCTTTCTTT. Translating gives CALTAPKMYRGVTEAFF.

This clonotype was counted a few times. V and J are TRBV7-6 and TRBJ2-7; D not certain. Germline V gene data show CDR1 as SGHVS and CDR2 as FNYEAQ. Deletions cut 4 bases from V and 1 base from J, with 11 bases between. The CDR3 runs to 14 residues. DNA of the CDR3: TGTGCCAGCAGCTCGGGTCTTGGGTCCTACGAGCAGTACTTC. It yields the protein CASSSGLGSYEQYF. The full variable domain, its missing parts supplied by reference TRBV7-6 and TRBJ2-7, is GAGVSQSPRYKVTKRGQDVALRCDPISGHVSLYWYRQALGQGPEFLTYFNYEAQQDKSGLPNDRFSAERPEGSISTLTIQRTEQRDSAMYRCASSSGLGSYEQYFGPGTRLTVT.

This clonotype has a handful of counts. The genes are TRBV19 and TRBJ2-3, with TRBD1 identical over 7 bases. The CDR3 runs 14 residues. Germline loops: CDR1 LNHDA, CDR2 SQIVND (reference sequence). Trimming cost V 8 bases and J 1 base; bases outside gene matches: 6. In nucleotides, the CDR3 is TGTGCCAGTCGTCGTACAGGGGGCACAGATACGCAGTATTTT. Protein sequence: CASRRTGGTDTQYF.